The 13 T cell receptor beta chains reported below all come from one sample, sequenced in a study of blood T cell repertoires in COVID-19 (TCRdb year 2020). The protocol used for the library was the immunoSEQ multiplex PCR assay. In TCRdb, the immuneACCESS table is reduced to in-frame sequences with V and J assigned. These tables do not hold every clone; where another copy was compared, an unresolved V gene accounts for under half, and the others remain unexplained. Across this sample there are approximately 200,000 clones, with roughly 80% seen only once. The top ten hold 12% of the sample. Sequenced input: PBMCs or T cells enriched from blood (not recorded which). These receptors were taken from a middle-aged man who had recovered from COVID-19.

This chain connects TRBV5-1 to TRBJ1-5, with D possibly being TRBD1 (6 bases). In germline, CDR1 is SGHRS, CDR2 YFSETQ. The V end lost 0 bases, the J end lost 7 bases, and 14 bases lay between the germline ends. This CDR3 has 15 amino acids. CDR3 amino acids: CASSLGQGPTQPQHF. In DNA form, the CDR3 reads TGCGCCAGCAGCTTGGGGCAGGGGCCCACCCAGCCCCAGCATTTT.

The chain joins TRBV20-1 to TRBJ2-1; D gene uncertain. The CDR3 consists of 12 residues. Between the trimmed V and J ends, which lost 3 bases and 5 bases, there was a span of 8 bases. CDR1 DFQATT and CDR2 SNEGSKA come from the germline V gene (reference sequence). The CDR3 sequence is CSASRRNNEQFF. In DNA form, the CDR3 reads TGCAGTGCTAGTCGGAGAAACAATGAGCAGTTCTTC.

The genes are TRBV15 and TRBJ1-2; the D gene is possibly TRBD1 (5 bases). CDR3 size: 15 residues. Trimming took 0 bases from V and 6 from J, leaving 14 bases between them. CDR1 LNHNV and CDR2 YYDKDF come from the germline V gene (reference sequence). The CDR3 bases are TGTGCCACCAGCAGAGATCGGTGGGGGAGGGATGGCTACACCTTC. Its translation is CATSRDRWGRDGYTF.

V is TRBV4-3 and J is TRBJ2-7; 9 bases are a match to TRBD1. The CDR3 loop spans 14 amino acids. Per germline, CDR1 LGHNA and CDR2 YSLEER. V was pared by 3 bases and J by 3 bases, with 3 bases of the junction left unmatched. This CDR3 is CASSQGDRVYEQYF. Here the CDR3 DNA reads TGCGCCAGCAGCCAGGGGGACAGGGTCTACGAGCAGTACTTC.

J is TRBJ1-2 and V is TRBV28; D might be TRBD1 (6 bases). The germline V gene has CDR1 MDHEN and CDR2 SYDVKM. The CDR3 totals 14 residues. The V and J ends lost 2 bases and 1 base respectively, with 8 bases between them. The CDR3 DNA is TGTGCCAGCAGTTTAGGACAGAGTAACTATGGCTACACCTTC. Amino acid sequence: CASSLGQSNYGYTF.

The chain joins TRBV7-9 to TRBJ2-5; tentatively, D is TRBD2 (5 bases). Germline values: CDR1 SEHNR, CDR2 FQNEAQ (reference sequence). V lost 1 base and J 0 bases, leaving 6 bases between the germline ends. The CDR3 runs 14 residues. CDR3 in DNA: TGTGCCAGCAGCTTAGAGGACTACCAAGAGACCCAGTACTTC. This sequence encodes CASSLEDYQETQYF. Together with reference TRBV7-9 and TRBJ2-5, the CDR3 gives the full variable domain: DTGVSQNPRHKITKRGQNVTFRCDPISEHNRLYWYRQTLGQGPEFLTYFQNEAQLEKSRLLSDRFSAERPKGSFSTLEIQRTEQGDSAMYLCASSLEDYQETQYFGPGTRLLVL.

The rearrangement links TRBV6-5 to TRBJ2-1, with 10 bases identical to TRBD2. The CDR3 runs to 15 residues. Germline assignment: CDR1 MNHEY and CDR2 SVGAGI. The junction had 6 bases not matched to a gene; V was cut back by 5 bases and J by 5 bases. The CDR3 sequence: CASSRGLAPNNEQFF. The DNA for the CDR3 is TGTGCCAGCAGTCGGGGACTAGCGCCGAACAATGAGCAGTTCTTC.

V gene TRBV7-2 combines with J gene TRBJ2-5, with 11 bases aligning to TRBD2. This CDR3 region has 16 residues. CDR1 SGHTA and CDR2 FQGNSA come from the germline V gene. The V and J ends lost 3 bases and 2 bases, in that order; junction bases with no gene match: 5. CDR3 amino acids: CASSFMGLAEQETQYF. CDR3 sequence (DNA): TGTGCCAGCAGCTTTATGGGACTAGCGGAACAAGAGACCCAGTACTTC.

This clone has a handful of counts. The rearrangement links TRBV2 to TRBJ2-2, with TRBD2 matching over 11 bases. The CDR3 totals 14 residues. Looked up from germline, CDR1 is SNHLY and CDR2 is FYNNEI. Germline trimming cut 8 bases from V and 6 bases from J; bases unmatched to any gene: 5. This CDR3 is CASGRGLAAGELFF. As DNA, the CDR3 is TGTGCCAGCGGCCGGGGACTAGCGGCCGGGGAGCTGTTTTTT.

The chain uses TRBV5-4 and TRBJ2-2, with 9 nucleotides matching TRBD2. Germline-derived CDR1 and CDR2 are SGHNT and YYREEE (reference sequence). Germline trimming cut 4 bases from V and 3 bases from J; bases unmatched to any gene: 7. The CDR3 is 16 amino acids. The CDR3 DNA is TGTGCCAGCAGCGGTATGACTAGCGGCTACACCGGGGAGCTGTTTTTT. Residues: CASSGMTSGYTGELFF.

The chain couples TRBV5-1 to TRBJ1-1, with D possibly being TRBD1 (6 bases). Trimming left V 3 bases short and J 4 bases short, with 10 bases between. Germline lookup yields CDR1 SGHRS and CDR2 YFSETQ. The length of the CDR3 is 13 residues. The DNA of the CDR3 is TGCGCCAGCAGCTCCAGGGGTATCACTGAAGCTTTCTTT. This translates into CASSSRGITEAFF. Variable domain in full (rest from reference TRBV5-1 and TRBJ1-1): KAGVTQTPRYLIKTRGQQVTLSCSPISGHRSVSWYQQTPGQGLQFLFEYFSETQRNKGNFPGRFSGRQFSNSRSEMNVSTLELGDSALYLCASSSRGITEAFFGQGTRLTVV.

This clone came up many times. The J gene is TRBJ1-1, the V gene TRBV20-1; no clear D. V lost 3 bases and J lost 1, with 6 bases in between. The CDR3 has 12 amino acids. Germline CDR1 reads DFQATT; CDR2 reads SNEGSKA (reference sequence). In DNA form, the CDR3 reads TGCAGTGCTAGTTTCCAGAACACTGAAGCTTTCTTT. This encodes CSASFQNTEAFF.

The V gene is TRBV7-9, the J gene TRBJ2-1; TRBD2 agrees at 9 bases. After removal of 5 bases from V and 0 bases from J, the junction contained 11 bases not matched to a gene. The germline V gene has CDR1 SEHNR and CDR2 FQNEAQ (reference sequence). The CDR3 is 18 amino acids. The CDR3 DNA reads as TGTGCCAGCAGCCAGGGGATAGCGGGAGATTTCTCCTACAATGAGCAGTTCTTC. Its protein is CASSQGIAGDFSYNEQFF.